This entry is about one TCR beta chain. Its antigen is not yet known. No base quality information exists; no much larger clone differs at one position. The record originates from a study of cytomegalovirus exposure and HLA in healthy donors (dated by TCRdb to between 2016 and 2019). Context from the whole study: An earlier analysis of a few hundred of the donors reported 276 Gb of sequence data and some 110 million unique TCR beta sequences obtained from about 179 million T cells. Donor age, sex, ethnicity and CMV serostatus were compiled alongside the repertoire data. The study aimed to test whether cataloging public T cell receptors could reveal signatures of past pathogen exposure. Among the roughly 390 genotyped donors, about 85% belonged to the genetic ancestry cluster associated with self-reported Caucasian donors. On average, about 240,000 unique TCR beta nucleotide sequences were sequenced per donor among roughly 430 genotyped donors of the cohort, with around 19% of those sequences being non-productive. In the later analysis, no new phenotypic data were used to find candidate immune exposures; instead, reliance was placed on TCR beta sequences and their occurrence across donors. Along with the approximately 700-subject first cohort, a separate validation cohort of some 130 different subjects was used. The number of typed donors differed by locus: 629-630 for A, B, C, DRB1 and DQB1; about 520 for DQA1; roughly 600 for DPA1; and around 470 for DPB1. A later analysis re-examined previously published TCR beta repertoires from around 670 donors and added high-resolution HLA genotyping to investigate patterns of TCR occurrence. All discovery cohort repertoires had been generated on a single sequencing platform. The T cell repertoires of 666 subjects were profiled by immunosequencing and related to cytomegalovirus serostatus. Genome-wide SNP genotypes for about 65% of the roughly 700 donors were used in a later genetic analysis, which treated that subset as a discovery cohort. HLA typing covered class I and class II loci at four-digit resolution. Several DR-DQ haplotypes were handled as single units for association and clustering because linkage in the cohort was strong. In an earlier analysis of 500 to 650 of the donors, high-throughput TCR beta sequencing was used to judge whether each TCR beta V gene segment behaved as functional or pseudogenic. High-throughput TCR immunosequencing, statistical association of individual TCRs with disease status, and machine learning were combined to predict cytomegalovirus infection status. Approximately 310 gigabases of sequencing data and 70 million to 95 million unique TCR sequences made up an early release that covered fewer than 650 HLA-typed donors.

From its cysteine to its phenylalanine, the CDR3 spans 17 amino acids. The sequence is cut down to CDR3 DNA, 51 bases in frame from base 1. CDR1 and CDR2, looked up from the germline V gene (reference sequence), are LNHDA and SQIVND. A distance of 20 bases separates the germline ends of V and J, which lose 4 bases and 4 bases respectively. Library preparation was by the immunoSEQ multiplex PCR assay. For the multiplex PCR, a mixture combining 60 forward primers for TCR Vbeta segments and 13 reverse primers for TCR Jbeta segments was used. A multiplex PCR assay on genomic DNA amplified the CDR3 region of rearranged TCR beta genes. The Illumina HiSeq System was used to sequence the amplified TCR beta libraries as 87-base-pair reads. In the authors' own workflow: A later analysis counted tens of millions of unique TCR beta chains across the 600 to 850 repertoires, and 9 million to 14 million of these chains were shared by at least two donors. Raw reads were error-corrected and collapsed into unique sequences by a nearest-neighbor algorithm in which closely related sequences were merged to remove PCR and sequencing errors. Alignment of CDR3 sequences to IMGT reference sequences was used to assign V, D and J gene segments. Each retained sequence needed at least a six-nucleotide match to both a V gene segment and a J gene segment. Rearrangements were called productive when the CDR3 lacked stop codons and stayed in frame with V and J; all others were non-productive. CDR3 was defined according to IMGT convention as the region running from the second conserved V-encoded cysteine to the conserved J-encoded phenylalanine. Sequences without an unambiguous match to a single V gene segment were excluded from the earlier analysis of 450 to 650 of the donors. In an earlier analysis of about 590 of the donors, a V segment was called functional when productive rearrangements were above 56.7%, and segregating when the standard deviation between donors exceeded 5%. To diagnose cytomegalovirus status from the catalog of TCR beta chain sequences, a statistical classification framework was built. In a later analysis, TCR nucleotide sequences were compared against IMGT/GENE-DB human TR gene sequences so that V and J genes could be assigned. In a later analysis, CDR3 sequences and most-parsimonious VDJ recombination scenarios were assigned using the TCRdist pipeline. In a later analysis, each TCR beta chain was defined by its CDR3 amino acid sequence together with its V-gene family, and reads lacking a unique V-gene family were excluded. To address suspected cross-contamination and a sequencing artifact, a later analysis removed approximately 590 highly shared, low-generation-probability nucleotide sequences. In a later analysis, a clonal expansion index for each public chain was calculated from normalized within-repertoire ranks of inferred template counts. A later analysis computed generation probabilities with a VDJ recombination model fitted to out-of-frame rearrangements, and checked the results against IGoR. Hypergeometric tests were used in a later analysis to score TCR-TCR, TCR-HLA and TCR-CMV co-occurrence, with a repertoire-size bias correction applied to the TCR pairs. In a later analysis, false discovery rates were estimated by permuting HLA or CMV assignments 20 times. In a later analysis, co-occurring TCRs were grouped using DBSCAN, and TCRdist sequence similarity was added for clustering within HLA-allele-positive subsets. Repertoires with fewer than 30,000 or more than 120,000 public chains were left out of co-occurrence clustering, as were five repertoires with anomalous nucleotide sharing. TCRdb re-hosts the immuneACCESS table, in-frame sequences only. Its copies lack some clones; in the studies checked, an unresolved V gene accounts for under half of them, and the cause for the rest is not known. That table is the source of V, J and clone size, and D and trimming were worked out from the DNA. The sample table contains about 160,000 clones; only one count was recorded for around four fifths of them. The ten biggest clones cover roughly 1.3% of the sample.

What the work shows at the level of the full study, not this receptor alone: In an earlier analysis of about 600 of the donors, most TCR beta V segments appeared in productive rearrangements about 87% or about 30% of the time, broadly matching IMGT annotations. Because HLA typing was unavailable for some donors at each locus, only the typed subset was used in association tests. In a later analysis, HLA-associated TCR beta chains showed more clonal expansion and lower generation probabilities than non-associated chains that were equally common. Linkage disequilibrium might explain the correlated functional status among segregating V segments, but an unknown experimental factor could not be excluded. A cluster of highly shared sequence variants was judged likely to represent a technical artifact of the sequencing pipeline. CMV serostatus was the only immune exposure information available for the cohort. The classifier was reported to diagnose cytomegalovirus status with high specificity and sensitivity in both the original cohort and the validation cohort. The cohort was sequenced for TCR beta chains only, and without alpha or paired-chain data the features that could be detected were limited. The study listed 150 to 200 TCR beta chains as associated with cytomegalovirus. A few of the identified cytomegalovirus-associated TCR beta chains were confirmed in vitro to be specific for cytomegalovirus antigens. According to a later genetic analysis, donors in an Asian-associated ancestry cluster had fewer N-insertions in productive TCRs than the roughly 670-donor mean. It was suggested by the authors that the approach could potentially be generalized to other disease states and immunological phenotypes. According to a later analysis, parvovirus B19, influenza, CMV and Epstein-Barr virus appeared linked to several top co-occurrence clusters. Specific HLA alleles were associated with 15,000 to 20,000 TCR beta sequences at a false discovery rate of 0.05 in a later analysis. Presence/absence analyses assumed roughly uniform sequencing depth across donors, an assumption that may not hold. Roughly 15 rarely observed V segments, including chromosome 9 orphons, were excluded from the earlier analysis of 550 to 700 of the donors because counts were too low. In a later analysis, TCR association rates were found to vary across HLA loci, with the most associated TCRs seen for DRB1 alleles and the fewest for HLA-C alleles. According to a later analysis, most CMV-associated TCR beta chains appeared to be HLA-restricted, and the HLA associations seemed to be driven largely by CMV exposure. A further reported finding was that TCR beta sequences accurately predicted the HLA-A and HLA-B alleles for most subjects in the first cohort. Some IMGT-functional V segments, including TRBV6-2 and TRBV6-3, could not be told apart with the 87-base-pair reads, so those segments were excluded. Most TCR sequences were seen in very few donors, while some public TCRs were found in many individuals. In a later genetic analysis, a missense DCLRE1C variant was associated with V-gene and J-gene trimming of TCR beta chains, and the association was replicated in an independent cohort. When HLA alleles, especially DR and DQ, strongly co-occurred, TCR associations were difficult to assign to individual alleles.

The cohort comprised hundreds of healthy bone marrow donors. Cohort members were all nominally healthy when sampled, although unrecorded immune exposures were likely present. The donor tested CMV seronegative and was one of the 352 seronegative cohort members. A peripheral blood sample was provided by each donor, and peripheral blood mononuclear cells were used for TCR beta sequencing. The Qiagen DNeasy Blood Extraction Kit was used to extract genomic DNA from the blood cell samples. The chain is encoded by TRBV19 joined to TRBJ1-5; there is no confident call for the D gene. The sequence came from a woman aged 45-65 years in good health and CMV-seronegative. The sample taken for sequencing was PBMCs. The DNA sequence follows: TGTGCCAGTAGTACTCCGGATCTCAACCTAGGAAATCAGCCCCAGCATTTT. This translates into CASSTPDLNLGNQPQHF.